This T cell receptor beta chain was captured in a study of blood T cell repertoires in COVID-19. At the level of the study: Both acute and convalescent COVID-19 samples were obtained from the United States, Italy and Spain. In each case, the material was cDNA or gDNA derived from T cells, B-cell-depleted T cells, or PBMCs.

Sequenced by immunoSEQ multiplex PCR; TCRdb stores in-frame clones only, minus some. This sample has more than 150,000 clones, with approximately 80% found just once. V was trimmed by 5 bases and J by 4 bases, leaving 24 bases between them. The CDR3 contains 18 residues. Germline assignment: CDR1 LNHDA and CDR2 SQIVND (reference sequence). This chain uses TRBV19 with TRBJ1-5; weak D call: TRBD1 (5 bases). This TCR was sampled from a woman between 50 and 59 years old with acute or convalescent COVID-19. Sequenced material: peripheral blood. The DNA for the CDR3 is TGTGCCAGTAGTGACAGATCCGCGTCAATCAGTGGTAATCAGCCCCAGCATTTT. Amino acid sequence: CASSDRSASISGNQPQHF.